The 24 T cell receptor beta chains in this list originate from one sample, sequenced in a study of T cells in Graves' hyperthyroidism and ophthalmopathy. TCR beta CDR3 regions were amplified from RNA transcripts. In the first-round RT-PCR of the TCR CDR3, the HTBI primer set was used. In TCRdb, the multiplex PCR reads were re-called with MiXCR into one record per CDR3 protein. The table records fewer than 450,000 distinct CDR3 sequences, about a sixth of them present only once. The specimen sequenced was blood. These receptors were taken from a woman between 25 and 40 years old with Graves' hyperthyroidism that later progressed to Graves' ophthalmopathy.

This clonotype has a count of ten or more. This chain uses TRBV7-8 with TRBJ2-7; unclear D gene. The CDR3 consists of 16 residues. Per the germline V gene, CDR1 is SGHVS and CDR2 is FQNEAQ. Trimming cost V 5 bases and J 2 bases, with 19 bases left between them. The CDR3 DNA reads as TGTGCCAGCAGCAGAACACCCGGTTCTGGCGCCTACGAGCAGTACTTC. This translates into CASSRTPGSGAYEQYF.

This clonotype was counted ten times or more. The chain links TRBV5-1 to TRBJ1-1; 7 bases fit TRBD1. Looked up from germline, CDR1 is SGHRS and CDR2 is YFSETQ. This CDR3 spans 18 amino acids. V dropped 1 base and J dropped 5; count of bases not matched to a gene: 17. This CDR3 reads CASSLRDRALEGGTEAFF. DNA for the CDR3: TGCGCCAGCAGCTTGCGAGACAGGGCCCTCGAGGGGGGAACTGAAGCTTTCTTT.

This clonotype showed up many times. The chain joins TRBV28 to TRBJ2-4; D gene ambiguous. V shed 2 bases and J shed 0 bases, with 5 bases lying between them. Per germline, CDR1 MDHEN and CDR2 SYDVKM. The CDR3 spans 14 residues. The CDR3 spells CASSLSIAKNIQYF. CDR3 in DNA: TGTGCCAGCAGTTTAAGCATAGCCAAAAACATTCAGTACTTC.

This clonotype has at least ten counts. CDR3 sequence (DNA): TGTGCCAGCACCCCAAGGGGGGGCAGCGTCTTCGAGCAGTACTTC. Translation: CASTPRGGSVFEQYF. The rearrangement joins TRBV27 to TRBJ2-7, with TRBD2 as a possible D gene (7 bases). Trimming removed 7 bases from V and 6 bases from J, with 22 bases in between. Germline loops: CDR1 MNHEY, CDR2 SMNVEV (reference sequence). The CDR3 is 15 amino acids.

This clonotype was observed at least ten times. J is TRBJ1-1 and V is TRBV6-1, with D hard to call. The CDR3 is made up of 18 amino acids. Per the germline V gene, CDR1 is MNHNS and CDR2 is SASEGT. Trimming removed 6 bases at V and 0 bases at J, with 23 bases between. The chain's CDR3 is CASRIPGSGLTLNTEAFF. The CDR3 DNA reads TGTGCCAGCAGGATTCCGGGAAGCGGGCTAACACTGAACACTGAAGCTTTCTTT.

This clonotype was seen only a few times. This CDR3 reads CAISAISGNTIYF. The CDR3 nucleotides are TGTGCCATATCAGCAATCTCTGGAAACACCATATATTTT. V gene TRBV10-3 combines with J gene TRBJ1-3; no clear D. The CDR3 totals 13 residues. The ends were cut back, 9 bases at V and 0 bases at J, with 9 bases in the middle. CDR1 and CDR2 (germline): ENHRY, SYGVKD.

As for this clonotype: A much larger clone is a single base away; this may be a read error. The chain combines TRBV2 with TRBJ1-4; the D is unclear. The V gene lost 4 bases and the J gene lost 0 bases, with 12 bases spanning the gap. This CDR3 comprises 16 residues. Germline-derived CDR1 and CDR2 are SNHLY and FYNNEI. The CDR3 sequence: CASSGLARTTNEKLFF. In nucleotides, the CDR3 is TGTGCCAGCAGTGGCCTAGCGAGGACAACTAATGAAAAACTGTTTTTT.

This clonotype has ten or more counts. V gene TRBV12-3 or TRBV12-4 combines with J gene TRBJ2-2; D is ambiguous. V dropped 9 bases and J dropped 5 bases, with 4 bases sitting between them. The CDR3 has 10 residues. The CDR3 reads CASGTGELFF. The CDR3 DNA sequence: TGTGCCAGTGGGACCGGGGAGCTGTTTTTT.

This chain joins TRBV25-1 and TRBJ2-1, with 7 bases matching TRBD2. Germline V gene sequence: CDR1 MGHDK, CDR2 SYGVNS. Trimming cost V 2 bases and J 10 bases; bases outside gene matches: 5. The CDR3 is 13 amino acids. CDR3 in amino acids: CASSEVQGGEQFF. CDR3 sequence (DNA): TGTGCCAGCAGTGAAGTTCAGGGAGGGGAGCAGTTCTTC.

This clonotype was observed at least ten times. This sequence joins TRBV5-1 and TRBJ1-1; D uncertain. V was pared by 3 bases and J by 4 bases, with 10 bases between. The CDR3 totals 13 residues. CDR1 is SGHRS, CDR2 YFSETQ, per germline. CDR3 region: CASSSGLGTEAFF. For the CDR3, the DNA is TGCGCCAGCAGCTCAGGACTTGGCACTGAAGCTTTCTTT.

This clonotype was observed many times. This chain connects TRBV2 to TRBJ2-3; unclear D gene. The V and J ends lost 3 bases and 11 bases respectively, with 9 bases between them. Germline assignment: CDR1 SNHLY and CDR2 FYNNEI. CDR3 length: 11 amino acids. For the CDR3, the DNA is TGTGCCAGCAGTGAGGATGGGGTGCAGTATTTT. Its protein is CASSEDGVQYF.

The V and J genes are TRBV4-1 and TRBJ1-4; D possibly corresponds to TRBD1 (6 bases). The V gene's germline CDR1 is MGHRA and CDR2 YSYEKL. Trimming took 0 bases from V and 4 from J, leaving 12 bases between them. CDR3 size: 16 residues. CDR3 coding DNA: TGCGCCAGCAGCCAAGAAGTAGGGGGTTATAATGAAAAACTGTTTTTT. Its translation: CASSQEVGGYNEKLFF.

This clonotype was observed at least ten times. The CDR3 nucleotides are TGTGCCAGCAACCGGGACAGGGGGGAAAATGAGCAGTTCTTC. It translates to CASNRDRGENEQFF. The rearrangement uses TRBV7-8 and TRBJ2-1; 11 positions match TRBD1. The length of the CDR3 is 14 residues. Trimming removed 7 bases from V and 7 bases from J; junction bases left unmatched: 6. Germline assignment: CDR1 SGHVS and CDR2 FQNEAQ.

The CDR3 reads CARQGEGAPSDYGYTF. Written as DNA, the CDR3 is TGTGCCAGACAAGGGGAGGGGGCCCCGTCGGACTATGGCTACACCTTC. This chain links TRBV6-1 with TRBJ1-2, with 7 nucleotides matching TRBD1. Germline V CDR1 and CDR2: MNHNS, SASEGT. The V and J ends lost 9 bases and 3 bases, in that order; junction bases with no gene match: 16. This CDR3 has 16 residues.

This clonotype was recorded at least ten times. This chain uses TRBV15 with TRBJ2-4; 10 nucleotides agree with TRBD2. In germline, CDR1 is LNHNV, CDR2 YYDKDF (reference sequence). This CDR3 comprises 15 residues. V gave up 5 bases and J gave up 5 bases; unmatched junction bases: 6. CDR3 residues: CATSRSGTSENIQYF. CDR3 bases: TGTGCCACCAGCCGTTCCGGGACTAGCGAAAACATTCAGTACTTC.

This clonotype was counted at least ten times. The chain combines TRBV28 with TRBJ2-2; 10 nucleotides agree with TRBD1. The CDR3 is made up of 15 amino acids. V lost 5 bases and J lost 6; bases outside the gene matches: 6. Germline-derived CDR1 and CDR2 are MDHEN and SYDVKM. CDR3 region: CASSAPGQGSGELFF. The CDR3 nucleotides read TGTGCCAGCAGTGCCCCGGGACAGGGGTCCGGGGAGCTGTTTTTT. Full variable domain (remainder filled in from reference TRBV28 and TRBJ2-2): DVKVTQSSRYLVKRTGEKVFLECVQDMDHENMFWYRQDPGLGLRLIYFSYDVKMKEKGDIPEGYSVSREKKERFSLILESASTNQTSMYLCASSAPGQGSGELFFGEGSRLTVL.

This clonotype was picked up many times. V is TRBV20-1 and J is TRBJ2-7; 7 bases are a match to TRBD1. With 6 bases clipped from V and 0 bases from J, the junction kept 8 bases outside the gene matches. CDR1 DFQATT and CDR2 SNEGSKA come from the germline V gene (reference sequence). CDR3 length: 14 amino acids. DNA of the CDR3: TGCAGTGCGGGTGACAGGGTCCACTCCTACGAGCAGTACTTC. Its translation: CSAGDRVHSYEQYF.

This clonotype showed up many times. V usage is TRBV12-3 or TRBV12-4 and J usage is TRBJ1-1, with D uncertain. The CDR3 contains 13 residues. V lost 7 bases, J lost 4 bases, and 13 bases lay in between. CDR3 DNA: TGTGCCAGCAACCAGGAGGGTTCCACTGAAGCTTTCTTT. It is translated as CASNQEGSTEAFF.

Regarding this clonotype: Just one base apart from a much larger clone, this may be a read error. The chain has TRBV5-1 and TRBJ1-2; tentatively, D is TRBD1 (6 bases). V was shortened by 0 bases and J by 9 bases, with 15 bases between the two germline ends. The CDR3 totals 14 residues. Germline-derived CDR1 and CDR2 are SGHRS and YFSETQ. The CDR3 loop reads CASSLESLQGRYTF. CDR3 DNA sequence: TGCGCCAGCAGCTTGGAGTCTCTACAGGGTCGCTACACCTTC.

This clonotype was found a few times. The V gene is TRBV15, the J gene TRBJ2-5; 9 nucleotides agree with TRBD1. The germline CDR1 and CDR2 sequences are LNHNV and YYDKDF (reference sequence). The CDR3 consists of 14 residues. The V gene end was trimmed by 1 base and the J gene end by 5 bases; junction bases not matched to a gene: 2. The CDR3 DNA is TGTGCCACCAGCAGAGGGACAGGGGCGGAGACCCAGTACTTC. Amino acid sequence: CATSRGTGAETQYF. The full variable domain, with the rest looked up from reference TRBV15 and TRBJ2-5, is DAMVIQNPRYQVTQFGKPVTLSCSQTLNHNVMYWYQQKSSQAPKLLFHYYDKDFNNEADTPDNFQSRRPNTSFCFLDIRSPGLGDTAMYLCATSRGTGAETQYFGPGTRLLVL.

This clonotype was recorded many times. The chain links TRBV18 to TRBJ2-3; D gene unclear. The CDR3 has 12 amino acids. Germline V lookup: CDR1 KGHSH, CDR2 LQKENI. V lost 2 bases and J lost 5, with 5 bases in between. The CDR3: CASSPAKDTQYF. The CDR3 DNA reads as TGTGCCAGCTCACCAGCGAAAGATACGCAGTATTTT.

This clonotype came up a few times. The V and J genes are TRBV15 and TRBJ1-4, with 7 bases that match TRBD1. The germline V gene encodes CDR1 LNHNV and CDR2 YYDKDF (reference sequence). The V and J ends lost 1 base and 7 bases, in that order; junction bases with no gene match: 6. The CDR3 has 15 amino acids. The CDR3 protein is CATSRGEGAGEKLFF. The CDR3 DNA is TGTGCCACCAGCAGAGGGGAGGGGGCGGGTGAAAAACTGTTTTTT.

This clonotype showed up many times. The DNA of the CDR3 is TGTGCCAGCACCCCGGGACAGGGGTGGGAGACCCAGTACTTC. As protein: CASTPGQGWETQYF. The rearrangement uses TRBV5-5 and TRBJ2-5, with 10 bases that match TRBD1. In germline, CDR1 is SGHKS, CDR2 YYEKEE (reference sequence). V gave up 6 bases and J gave up 5 bases; unmatched junction bases: 7. This CDR3 region has 14 residues.

This clonotype was counted ten times or more. The V gene is TRBV11-2, the J gene TRBJ2-7; 7 bases line up with TRBD1. Germline CDR1 SGHAT, CDR2 FQNNGV. The CDR3 runs to 18 residues. Unmatched junction bases numbered 12, after V lost 1 base and J lost 0 bases. The CDR3: CASSLVNIRTGFSYEQYF. The DNA of the CDR3 is TGTGCCAGCAGCTTAGTAAATATTCGGACAGGTTTCTCCTACGAGCAGTACTTC.